A single sample gave rise to the 23 T cell receptor beta chains below, sequenced in a study of cytomegalovirus exposure and HLA in healthy donors. The PCR employed 60 Vbeta primers together with 13 Jbeta primers. Assay: immunoSEQ multiplex PCR; the TCRdb copy retains only in-frame clones and omits some. The sample records about 120,000 clones, around 80% being singletons. The sequenced sample consisted of PBMCs. The source is a woman between 18 and 30 years old in good health and CMV-seronegative.

This sequence joins TRBV2 and TRBJ2-5, with 8 bases fitting TRBD2. Germline V gene lookup returns CDR1 SNHLY and CDR2 FYNNEI. This CDR3 has 15 residues. The V and J ends lost 3 bases and 3 bases, in that order; junction bases with no gene match: 6. This CDR3 reads CASSDQRGPKETQYF. CDR3 DNA: TGTGCCAGCAGTGACCAGCGGGGGCCTAAAGAGACCCAGTACTTC.

The chain joins TRBV5-1 to TRBJ2-3; D is unresolved. The CDR3 has 14 residues. Trimming cost V 0 bases and J 0 bases, with 5 bases left between them. Germline CDR1 and CDR2: SGHRS and YFSETQ. This CDR3 reads CASSLDISTDTQYF. CDR3 DNA: TGCGCCAGCAGCTTGGACATTAGCACAGATACGCAGTATTTT.

V is TRBV7-2 and J is TRBJ2-1; D might be TRBD2 (6 bases). From germline, CDR1 is SGHTA and CDR2 FQGNSA. The CDR3 has 16 amino acids. V lost 5 bases to trimming and J lost 5 bases, with 19 bases between them. CDR3 nucleotides: TGTGCCAGCAGCCTGTTAACGCGGGGAACCAACAATGAGCAGTTCTTC. Its translation is CASSLLTRGTNNEQFF.

This clone was detected a few times. Other nucleotide sequences from this sample produce the same CDR3. The chain is built from TRBV5-1 and TRBJ2-3, with 11 bases identical to TRBD2. Germline loops: CDR1 SGHRS, CDR2 YFSETQ. The V segment lost 2 bases and the J segment 6 bases; nucleotides outside the gene matches: 5. The CDR3 has 15 residues. The CDR3 DNA reads as TGCGCCAGCAGCTTCCTAGCGGGAGGAACTGATACGCAGTATTTT. It yields the protein CASSFLAGGTDTQYF.

The chain has TRBV5-4 and TRBJ2-5; TRBD2 might be the D (6 bases). The J call could be wrong; TRBJ2-7 is a better fit for the DNA end. From germline, CDR1 is SGHNT and CDR2 YYREEE (reference sequence). This CDR3 has 15 amino acids. CDR3 coding DNA: TGTGCCAGCAGCTCCGGAGGGAAGGGTACCTACGAGCAGTACTTC. Protein sequence: CASSSGGKGTYEQYF.

Worth noting for this clone: One end of the junction does not line up with germline, which may come from a read error. This chain joins TRBV7-7 and TRBJ2-7; TRBD1 agrees at 9 bases. Germline V gene data show CDR1 as SSHAT and CDR2 as FNYEAQ (reference sequence). CDR3 length: 15 amino acids. Here the CDR3 DNA reads TGTGCTAGCAGCAACGGACAGGGGAGCTCCTACGAGCAGTACTTC. Protein: CASSNGQGSSYEQYF.

The genes are TRBV10-3 and TRBJ1-2; 9 nucleotides agree with TRBD1. Germline CDR1 reads ENHRY; CDR2 reads SYGVKD. The CDR3 runs 12 residues. After removal of 11 bases from V and 2 bases from J, the junction contained 3 bases not matched to a gene. CDR3 bases: TGTGCCGCCGGGACAGGGAACTATGGCTACACCTTC. This translates into CAAGTGNYGYTF.

The DNA for the CDR3 is TGTGCCAGCAGTGTCTGGCGAGGGACACCCCTTAGGGGCACTGAAGCTTTCTTT. Translating it yields CASSVWRGTPLRGTEAFF. The V gene is TRBV6-1, the J gene TRBJ1-1, with a tentative D call TRBD1 (6 bases). The CDR3 runs 18 residues. The germline V and J ends were trimmed by 4 bases and 4 bases, with 25 bases remaining between them. The germline gives CDR1 MNHNS, CDR2 SASEGT.

This clone was detected only once. The V call is TRBV5-5, the J call TRBJ2-7; D unresolved. The CDR3 loop spans 13 amino acids. Germline V lookup: CDR1 SGHKS, CDR2 YYEKEE (reference sequence). Between the trimmed V and J ends, which lost 6 bases and 4 bases, there was a span of 14 bases. CDR3: CASKLHGPYEQYF. CDR3 sequence (DNA): TGTGCCAGCAAGTTACATGGGCCTTACGAGCAGTACTTC.

This clone was seen a few times. V usage is TRBV2 and J usage is TRBJ2-5; 9 bases fit TRBD2. Germline CDR1 reads SNHLY; CDR2 reads FYNNEI. The V and J ends lost 3 bases and 5 bases, in that order; junction bases with no gene match: 7. This CDR3 has 15 amino acids. CDR3 bases: TGTGCCAGCAGTGAGGCTAGCGGGGAGATGGAGACCCAGTACTTC. Protein sequence: CASSEASGEMETQYF.

This clone was picked up a small number of times. This chain joins TRBV7-3 and TRBJ1-1, with D possibly matching TRBD1 (6 bases). Germline V gene data show CDR1 as SGHTA and CDR2 as FQGTGA. Trimming left V 2 bases short and J 5 bases short, with 15 bases between. The CDR3 extends over 15 amino acids. The CDR3 sequence is CASSLRGASGTEAFF. CDR3 coding DNA: TGTGCCAGCAGCTTACGGGGGGCCTCGGGGACTGAAGCTTTCTTT.

This chain uses TRBV5-1 with TRBJ2-5, with D uncertain. The DNA end favors TRBJ2-7, so the J call may be wrong. CDR1 SGHRS and CDR2 YFSETQ come from the germline V gene. The CDR3 has 12 residues. This chain's CDR3 is CASSLAVHEQYF. The DNA for the CDR3 is TGCGCCAGCAGCTTGGCCGTCCACGAGCAGTACTTC.

This chain joins TRBV14 and TRBJ2-7; no clear D. The germline V gene has CDR1 SGHDN and CDR2 FVKESK. Trimming left V 0 bases short and J 5 bases short, with 14 bases between. The CDR3 runs to 15 residues. CDR3 DNA sequence: TGTGCCAGCAGCCAAGATCGAGAGATAGAGGACGAGCAGTACTTC. Its translation: CASSQDREIEDEQYF.

The gene calls are TRBV19 and TRBJ2-1; perhaps TRBD1 as D (6 bases). The CDR3 has 14 amino acids. Germline assignment: CDR1 LNHDA and CDR2 SQIVND (reference sequence). V was shortened by 1 base and J by 6 bases, with 10 bases between the two germline ends. CDR3 in DNA: TGTGCCAGTAGTATAGTTCAGGGGCCCAATGAGCAGTTCTTC. Translating it yields CASSIVQGPNEQFF.

The chain employs TRBV27 and TRBJ2-7; D is unresolved. This CDR3 is built from 12 residues. V lost 7 bases and J 9 bases, leaving 16 bases between the germline ends. CDR1 is MNHEY and CDR2 is SMNVEV in the germline V gene (reference sequence). CDR3 protein: CASNLPSNGQYF. CDR3 bases: TGTGCCAGCAACCTCCCATCCAACGGGCAGTACTTC.

V and J are TRBV28 and TRBJ2-7, with 7 bases aligning to TRBD1. Germline CDR1 reads MDHEN; CDR2 reads SYDVKM. The CDR3 is made up of 16 amino acids. Trimming took 5 bases from V and 1 from J; bases not matched to a gene: 11. The chain's CDR3 is CASSGHAPGQSYEQYF. CDR3 DNA sequence: TGTGCCAGCAGTGGTCACGCGCCGGGACAGTCCTACGAGCAGTACTTC.

This clone was seen only a few times. The chain combines TRBV6-1 with TRBJ1-2; maybe TRBD1 (5 bases). With 1 base removed from V and 3 bases from J, the gap between germline ends came to 12 bases. Per the germline V gene, CDR1 is MNHNS and CDR2 is SASEGT. The CDR3 is made up of 15 amino acids. This CDR3 reads CASSEGTTVDYGYTF. CDR3 DNA sequence: TGTGCCAGCAGTGAAGGCACGACAGTTGACTATGGCTACACCTTC.

This clone was seen only a few times. The chain is built from TRBV7-8 and TRBJ2-5, with 8 bases fitting TRBD2. The CDR3 contains 13 residues. Germline V lookup: CDR1 SGHVS, CDR2 FQNEAQ. The ends lost 4 bases at V and 5 bases at J; junction bases unmatched: 3. The CDR3 loop is CASSSERGETQYF. The CDR3 coding sequence is TGTGCCAGCAGCTCGGAGCGGGGGGAGACCCAGTACTTC.

As regards this clone: Mismatch with germline at one junction end may stem from a read error. The chain combines TRBV4-2 with TRBJ2-2, with a weak D call TRBD1 (6 bases). This CDR3 has 15 amino acids. Looked up from germline, CDR1 is LGHNA and CDR2 is YNFKEQ. CDR3 loop: CASSQSIGGYGELLF. DNA for the CDR3: TGTGCCAGCAGCCAATCAATAGGGGGTTACGGGGAGCTGCTTTTT.

This sequence joins TRBV20-1 and TRBJ2-7; D remains ambiguous. Trimming removed 3 bases from V and 0 bases from J, with 3 bases in between. CDR1 DFQATT and CDR2 SNEGSKA come from the germline V gene (reference sequence). This CDR3 comprises 11 residues. The chain's CDR3 is CSARSSYEQYF. DNA of the CDR3: TGCAGTGCTAGGAGCTCCTACGAGCAGTACTTC.

The genes are TRBV6-1 and TRBJ1-1; D remains unclear. The CDR3 contains 10 residues. V was shortened by 3 bases and J by 8 bases, with 4 bases between the two germline ends. Germline V lookup: CDR1 MNHNS, CDR2 SASEGT. CDR3: CASSEREAFF. The CDR3 DNA reads TGTGCCAGCAGTGAGAGAGAAGCTTTCTTT.

The rearrangement links TRBV2 to TRBJ1-1; maybe TRBD1 (5 bases). Per germline, CDR1 SNHLY and CDR2 FYNNEI. The CDR3 spans 13 residues. V lost 7 bases and J 5 bases, leaving 14 bases between the germline ends. The CDR3 here is CASMQGTSTEAFF. The CDR3 DNA reads TGTGCCAGCATGCAGGGAACGAGTACTGAAGCTTTCTTT.

In DNA form, the CDR3 reads TGCAGCGCCGACCAACTAGGGCAGGGTCGGGGGACTGAAGCTTTCTTT. Its protein product is CSADQLGQGRGTEAFF. This chain joins TRBV29-1 and TRBJ1-1; TRBD1 is a possible D gene (5 bases). CDR3 size: 16 residues. Trimming left V 7 bases short and J 5 bases short, with 26 bases between. The V gene's germline CDR1 is SQVTM and CDR2 ANQGSEA.